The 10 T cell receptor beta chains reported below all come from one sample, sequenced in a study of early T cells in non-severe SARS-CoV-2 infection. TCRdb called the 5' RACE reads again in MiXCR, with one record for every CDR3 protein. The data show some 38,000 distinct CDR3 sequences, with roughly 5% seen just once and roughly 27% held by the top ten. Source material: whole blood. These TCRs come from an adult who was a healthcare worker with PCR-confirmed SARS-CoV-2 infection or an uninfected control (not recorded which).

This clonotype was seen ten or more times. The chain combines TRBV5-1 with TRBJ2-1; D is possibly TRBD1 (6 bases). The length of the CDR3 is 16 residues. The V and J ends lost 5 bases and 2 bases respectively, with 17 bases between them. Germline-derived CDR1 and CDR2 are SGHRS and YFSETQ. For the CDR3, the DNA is TGCGCCAGCAGTTCCCTGCCCGGGACACCCTACAATGAGCAGTTCTTC. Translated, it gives CASSSLPGTPYNEQFF.

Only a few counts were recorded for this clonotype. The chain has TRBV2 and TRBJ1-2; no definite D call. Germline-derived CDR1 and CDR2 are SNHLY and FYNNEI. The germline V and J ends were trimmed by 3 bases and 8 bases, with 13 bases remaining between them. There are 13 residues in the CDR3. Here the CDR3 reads CASSEELGNGYTF. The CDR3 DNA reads TGTGCCAGCAGTGAGGAGCTAGGGAACGGCTACACCTTC.

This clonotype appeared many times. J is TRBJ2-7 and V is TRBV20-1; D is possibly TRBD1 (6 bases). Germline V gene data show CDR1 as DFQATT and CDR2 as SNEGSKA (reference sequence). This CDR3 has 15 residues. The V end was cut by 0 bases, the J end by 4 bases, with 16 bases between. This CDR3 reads CSARDTGQGLYEQYF. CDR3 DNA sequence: TGCAGTGCTAGAGATACCGGGCAGGGGTTGTACGAGCAGTACTTC.

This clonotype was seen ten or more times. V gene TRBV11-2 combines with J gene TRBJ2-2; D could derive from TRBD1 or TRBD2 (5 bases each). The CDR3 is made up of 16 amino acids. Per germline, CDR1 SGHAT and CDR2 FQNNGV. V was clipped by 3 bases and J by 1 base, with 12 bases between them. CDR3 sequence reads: CASSFGAALNTGELFF. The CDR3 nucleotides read TGTGCCAGCAGCTTCGGGGCAGCCCTGAACACCGGGGAGCTGTTTTTT.

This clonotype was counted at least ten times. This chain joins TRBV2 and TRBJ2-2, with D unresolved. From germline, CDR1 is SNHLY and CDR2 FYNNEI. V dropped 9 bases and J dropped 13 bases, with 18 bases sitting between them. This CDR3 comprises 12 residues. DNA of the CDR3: TGTGCCAGTTTCTCGACGGACCTTGTGCTGTTTTTT. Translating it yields CASFSTDLVLFF.

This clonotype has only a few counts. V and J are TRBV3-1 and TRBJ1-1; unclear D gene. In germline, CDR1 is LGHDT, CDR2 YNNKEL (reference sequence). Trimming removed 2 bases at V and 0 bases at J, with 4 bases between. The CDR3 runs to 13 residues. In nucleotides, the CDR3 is TGTGCCAGCAGCCAACAGGTGAACACTGAAGCTTTCTTT. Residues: CASSQQVNTEAFF.

The CDR3: CASKGTGGHGETQYF. CDR3 sequence (DNA): TGCGCCAGCAAAGGGACAGGGGGTCATGGGGAGACCCAGTACTTC. The chain joins TRBV5-1 to TRBJ2-5; 11 bases fit TRBD1. The trim removed 6 bases at V and 5 bases at J, leaving 9 bases unmatched. Per germline, CDR1 SGHRS and CDR2 YFSETQ. CDR3 length equals 15 residues.

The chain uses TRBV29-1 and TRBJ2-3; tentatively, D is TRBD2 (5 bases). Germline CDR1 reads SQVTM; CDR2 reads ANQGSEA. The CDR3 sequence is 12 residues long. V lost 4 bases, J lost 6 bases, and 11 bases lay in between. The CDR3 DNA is TGCAGCGTTGCCGGGATTCAGGATACGCAGTATTTT. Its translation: CSVAGIQDTQYF.

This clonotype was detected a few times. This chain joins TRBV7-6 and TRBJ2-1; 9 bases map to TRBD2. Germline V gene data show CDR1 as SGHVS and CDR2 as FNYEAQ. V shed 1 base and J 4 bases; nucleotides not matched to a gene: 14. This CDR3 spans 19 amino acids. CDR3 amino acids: CASSLGYSRGGLAYNEQFF. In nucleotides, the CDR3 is TGTGCCAGCAGCTTAGGCTATTCTAGAGGGGGACTAGCTTACAATGAGCAGTTCTTC.

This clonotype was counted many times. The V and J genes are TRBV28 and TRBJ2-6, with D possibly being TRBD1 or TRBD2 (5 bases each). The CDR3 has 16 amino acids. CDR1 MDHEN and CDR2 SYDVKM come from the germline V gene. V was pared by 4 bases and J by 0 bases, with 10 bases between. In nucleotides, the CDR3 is TGTGCCAGCAGTTCACCGGGACGCTCTGGGGCCAACGTCCTGACTTTC. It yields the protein CASSSPGRSGANVLTF.